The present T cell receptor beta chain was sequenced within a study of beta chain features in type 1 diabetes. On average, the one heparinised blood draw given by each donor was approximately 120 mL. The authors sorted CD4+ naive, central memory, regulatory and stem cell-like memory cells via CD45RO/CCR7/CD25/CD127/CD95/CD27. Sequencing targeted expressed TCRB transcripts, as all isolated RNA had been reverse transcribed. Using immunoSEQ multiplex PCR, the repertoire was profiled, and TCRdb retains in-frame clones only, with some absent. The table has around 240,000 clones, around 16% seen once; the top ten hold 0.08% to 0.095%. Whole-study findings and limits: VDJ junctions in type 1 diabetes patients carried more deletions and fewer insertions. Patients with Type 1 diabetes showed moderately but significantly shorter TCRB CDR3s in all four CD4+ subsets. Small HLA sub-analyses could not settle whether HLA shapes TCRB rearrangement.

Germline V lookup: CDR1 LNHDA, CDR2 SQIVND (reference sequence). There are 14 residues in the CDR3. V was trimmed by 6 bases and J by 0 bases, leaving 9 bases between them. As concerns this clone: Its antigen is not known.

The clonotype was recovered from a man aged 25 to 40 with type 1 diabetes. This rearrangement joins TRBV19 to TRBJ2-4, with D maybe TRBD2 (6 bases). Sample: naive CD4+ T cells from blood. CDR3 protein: CASSLGRAKNIQYF. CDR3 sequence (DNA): TGTGCCAGTAGCCTCGGGAGAGCCAAAAACATTCAGTACTTC.